This record covers a single TCR beta chain. Its antigen is not known. This specimen belongs to a study of T cells in Graves' hyperthyroidism and ophthalmopathy. Notes on the study in general: Most expanded thyroid clonotypes above 0.001 recurred in blood.

Graves' hyperthyroidism without ophthalmopathy progression within 18 months was termed stable. PBMCs were sourced from more than 7.5 ml fresh peripheral blood. Template material for amplifying TCR beta CDR3 regions consisted of RNA transcripts. The study used the HTBI primer set for a first-round RT-PCR of the TCR CDR3. TCRdb used MiXCR to reprocess the multiplex PCR reads, holding one entry per CDR3 protein. The table has 300,000 or so distinct CDR3 sequences, around 23% seen once. The receptor's source is a woman in her forties or fifties with Graves' hyperthyroidism. Sequenced input: blood.

The CDR3 region is CASSYTSRGEETQYF. In DNA form, the CDR3 reads TGTGCCAGCAGTTATACCAGCAGGGGCGAAGAGACCCAGTACTTC. The chain combines TRBV2 with TRBJ2-5; D perhaps matches TRBD1 (6 bases). The CDR3 loop spans 15 amino acids. V shed 5 bases and J shed 3 bases, with 16 bases lying between them. CDR1 is SNHLY, CDR2 FYNNEI, per germline.